The 6 T cell receptor beta chains presented below share a single source sample, sequenced in a study of read filtering for tumor transcriptome and immune sequencing. From 300 to 400 ng of RNA, a library with molecular barcoded alpha/delta and beta/gamma adaptors was made. MiXCR, applied by TCRdb to the reads, yields one record per CDR3 protein. The sample has 39,000 or so distinct CDR3 sequences; roughly 13% are singletons. The sequencing input was a population of CD138-negative cells sorted from bone marrow. The source of these receptors is a donor at least 40 years old with multiple myeloma.

This clonotype occurred many times. The V and J genes are TRBV25-1 and TRBJ1-1; D remains unclear. The CDR3 is 13 residues long. Germline V CDR1 and CDR2: MGHDK, SYGVNS. V shed 4 bases and J shed 2 bases, with 8 bases lying between them. The DNA of the CDR3 is TGTGCCAGCAGTGTGGCGGGAAACACTGAAGCTTTCTTT. It yields the protein CASSVAGNTEAFF.

This clonotype was picked up many times. This chain connects TRBV7-3 to TRBJ2-3; unclear D gene. CDR3 size: 15 residues. Trimming removed 5 bases from V and 1 base from J, with 13 bases in between. Germline V gene lookup returns CDR1 SGHTA and CDR2 FQGTGA. As DNA, the CDR3 is TGTGCCAGCAGCGGAAGGAAATTCGGCACAGATACGCAGTATTTT. Residues: CASSGRKFGTDTQYF. The whole variable domain, remainder taken from reference TRBV7-3 and TRBJ2-3, is GAGVSQTPSNKVTEKGKYVELRCDPISGHTALYWYRQSLGQGPEFLIYFQGTGAADDSGLPNDRFFAVRPEGSVSTLKIQRTERGDSAVYLCASSGRKFGTDTQYFGPGTRLTVL.

For this clonotype: With a much larger clone just one base away, this may be a read error. The chain combines TRBV12-3 or TRBV12-4 with TRBJ2-3; D might be TRBD1 (5 bases). CDR3 length equals 14 residues. This CDR3 is CASSFYRQTDTRYF. DNA of the CDR3: TGTGCCAGCAGTTTTTACAGGCAGACAGATACGCGGTATTTT.

This clonotype was picked up many times. The chain employs TRBV5-1 and TRBJ2-5; either TRBD1 or TRBD2 may fit D (5 bases each). The CDR3 sequence is 15 residues long. CDR1 and CDR2 from the germline V gene are SGHRS and YFSETQ. Trimming took 4 bases from V and 2 from J, leaving 15 bases between them. The CDR3 here is CASSKEDTGQETQYF. The CDR3 nucleotides are TGCGCCAGCAGCAAGGAGGACACAGGACAAGAGACCCAGTACTTC.

This clonotype was seen repeatedly, ten times or more. The genes are TRBV6-2 or TRBV6-3 and TRBJ2-7; D is uncertain. CDR3 length: 13 residues. V lost 8 bases and J lost 0, with 11 bases in between. The germline V gene has CDR1 MNHEY and CDR2 SVGEGT. The DNA of the CDR3 is TGTGCCAGCCGAACACGGACCTCCTACGAGCAGTACTTC. The encoded protein is CASRTRTSYEQYF.

This clonotype was seen repeatedly, ten times or more. The chain employs TRBV6-6 and TRBJ2-1, with D unclear. Trimming left V 5 bases short and J 5 bases short, with 19 bases between. Germline V gene data show CDR1 as MNHNY and CDR2 as SVGAGI (reference sequence). The CDR3 runs to 16 residues. As DNA, the CDR3 is TGTGCCAGCAGTCAAGAAGACCCGAGCCTGAACAATGAGCAGTTCTTC. Its translation: CASSQEDPSLNNEQFF.